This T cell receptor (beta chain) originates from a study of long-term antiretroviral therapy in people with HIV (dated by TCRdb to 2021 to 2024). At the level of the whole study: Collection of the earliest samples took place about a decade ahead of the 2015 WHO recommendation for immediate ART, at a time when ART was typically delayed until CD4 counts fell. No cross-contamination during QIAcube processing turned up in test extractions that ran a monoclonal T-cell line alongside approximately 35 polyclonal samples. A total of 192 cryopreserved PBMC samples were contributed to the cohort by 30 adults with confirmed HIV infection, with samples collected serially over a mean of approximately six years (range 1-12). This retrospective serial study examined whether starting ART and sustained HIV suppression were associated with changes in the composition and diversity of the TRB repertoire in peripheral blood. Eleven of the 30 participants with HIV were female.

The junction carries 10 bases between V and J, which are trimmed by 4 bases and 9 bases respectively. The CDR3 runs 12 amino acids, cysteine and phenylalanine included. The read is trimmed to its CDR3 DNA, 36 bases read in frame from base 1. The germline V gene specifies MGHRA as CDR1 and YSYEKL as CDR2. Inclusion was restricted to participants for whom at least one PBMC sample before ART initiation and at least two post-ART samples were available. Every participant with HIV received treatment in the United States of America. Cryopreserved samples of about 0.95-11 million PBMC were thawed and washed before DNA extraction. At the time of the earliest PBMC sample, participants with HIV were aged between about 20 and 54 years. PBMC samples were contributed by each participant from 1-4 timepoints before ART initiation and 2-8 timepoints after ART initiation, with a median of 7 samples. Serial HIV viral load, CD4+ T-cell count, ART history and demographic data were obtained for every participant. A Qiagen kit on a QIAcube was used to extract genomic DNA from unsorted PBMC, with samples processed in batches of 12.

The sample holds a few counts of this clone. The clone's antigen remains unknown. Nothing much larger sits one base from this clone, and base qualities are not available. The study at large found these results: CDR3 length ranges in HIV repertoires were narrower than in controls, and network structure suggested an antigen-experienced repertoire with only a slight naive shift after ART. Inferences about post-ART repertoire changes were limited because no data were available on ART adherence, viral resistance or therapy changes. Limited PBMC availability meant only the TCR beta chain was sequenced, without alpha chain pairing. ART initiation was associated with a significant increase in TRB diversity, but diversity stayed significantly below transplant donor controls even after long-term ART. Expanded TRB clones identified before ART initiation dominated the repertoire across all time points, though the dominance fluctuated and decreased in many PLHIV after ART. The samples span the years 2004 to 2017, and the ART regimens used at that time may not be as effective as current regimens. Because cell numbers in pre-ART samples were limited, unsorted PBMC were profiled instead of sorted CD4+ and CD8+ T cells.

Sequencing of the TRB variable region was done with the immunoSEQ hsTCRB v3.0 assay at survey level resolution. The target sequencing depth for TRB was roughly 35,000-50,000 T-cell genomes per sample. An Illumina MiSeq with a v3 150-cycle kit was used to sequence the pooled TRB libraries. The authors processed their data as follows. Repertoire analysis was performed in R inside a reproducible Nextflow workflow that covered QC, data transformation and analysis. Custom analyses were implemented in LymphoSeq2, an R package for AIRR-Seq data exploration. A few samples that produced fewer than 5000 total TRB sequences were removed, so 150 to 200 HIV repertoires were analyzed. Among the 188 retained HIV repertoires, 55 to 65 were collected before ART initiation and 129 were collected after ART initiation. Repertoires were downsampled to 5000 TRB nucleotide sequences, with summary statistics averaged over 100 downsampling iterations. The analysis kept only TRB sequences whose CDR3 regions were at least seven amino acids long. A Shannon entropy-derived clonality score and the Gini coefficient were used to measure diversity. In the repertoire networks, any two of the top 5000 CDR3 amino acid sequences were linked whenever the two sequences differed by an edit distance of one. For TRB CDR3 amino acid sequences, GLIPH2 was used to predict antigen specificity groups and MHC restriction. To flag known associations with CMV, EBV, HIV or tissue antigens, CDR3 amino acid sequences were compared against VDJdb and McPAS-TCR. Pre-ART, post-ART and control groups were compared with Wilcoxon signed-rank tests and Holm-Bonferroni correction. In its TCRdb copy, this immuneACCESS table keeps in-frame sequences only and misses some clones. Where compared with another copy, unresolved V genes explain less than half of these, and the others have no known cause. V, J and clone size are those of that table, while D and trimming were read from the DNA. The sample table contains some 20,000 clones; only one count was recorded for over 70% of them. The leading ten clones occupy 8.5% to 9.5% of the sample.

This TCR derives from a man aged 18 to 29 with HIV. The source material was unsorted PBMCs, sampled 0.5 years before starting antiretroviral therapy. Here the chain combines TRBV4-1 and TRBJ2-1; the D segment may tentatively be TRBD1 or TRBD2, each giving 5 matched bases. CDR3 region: CASSPGAGEQFF. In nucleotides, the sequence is TGCGCCAGCAGCCCTGGGGCGGGTGAGCAGTTCTTC.